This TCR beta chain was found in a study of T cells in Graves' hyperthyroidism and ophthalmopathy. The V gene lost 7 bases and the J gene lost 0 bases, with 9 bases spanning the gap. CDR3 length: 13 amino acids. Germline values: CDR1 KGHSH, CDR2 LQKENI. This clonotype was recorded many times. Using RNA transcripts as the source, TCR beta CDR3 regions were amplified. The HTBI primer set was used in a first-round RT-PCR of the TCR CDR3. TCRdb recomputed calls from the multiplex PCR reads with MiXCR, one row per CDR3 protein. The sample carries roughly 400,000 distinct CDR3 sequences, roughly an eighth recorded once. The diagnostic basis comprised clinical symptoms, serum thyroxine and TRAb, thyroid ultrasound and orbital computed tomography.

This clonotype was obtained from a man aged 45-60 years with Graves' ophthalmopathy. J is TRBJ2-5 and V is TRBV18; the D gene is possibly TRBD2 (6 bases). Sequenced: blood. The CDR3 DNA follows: TGTGCCAGCTTAAGGACTAACCAAGAGACCCAGTACTTC. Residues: CASLRTNQETQYF.